What follows is one TCR beta chain and its context. Antigen: not known. TCRdb analysed the reads with MiXCR anew, one entry per CDR3 protein. This table holds about 78,000 distinct CDR3 sequences, 40% found once. V lost 0 bases and J lost 6, with 23 bases in between. The CDR3 has 18 residues. Per the germline V gene, CDR1 is MNHEY and CDR2 is SVGAGI. The data are from a study of T cell repertoires in cytomegalovirus infection. Turning to the study itself: Peptides in the study included HLA-C-restricted and HLA-B-restricted CMV epitopes. Public TCR beta signatures marked donors with CMV infection and the matching HLA.

Study outcomes and limitations: Summed frequency of public TCR beta families distinguished CMV carriers with the relevant HLA. In two of eight donors, the top clonotype was HLA-C-restricted CMV-specific.

The sequencing here drew on CD8+ T cells from cultured PBMCs, taken from culture after CMV antigen stimulation. This sequence was found in a human donor in good health (CMV status not recorded). Some clones in this sample may be carry-over from other donors' samples. V and J are TRBV6-5 and TRBJ1-2; tentatively, D is TRBD1 (5 bases). The CDR3 reads CASSYSRGRAVFEDGYTF. Here the CDR3 DNA reads TGTGCCAGCAGTTACTCTCGGGGCAGGGCCGTGTTTGAAGATGGCTACACCTTC.